What follows describes a single TCR beta chain. Its specificity is unknown. These data are taken from a study of T cell responses to AZD1222 COVID-19 vaccine. General observations from the study: Compared with day 0, the breadth and depth of the Spike-specific TCR repertoire rose significantly after two doses of AZD1222. Most donors were white British, females outnumbered males, and clonal diversity was possibly underestimated.

The V segment lost 0 bases and the J segment 7 bases; nucleotides outside the gene matches: 3. Germline loops: CDR1 SEHNR, CDR2 FQNEAQ (reference sequence). The CDR3 runs to 15 residues. This table comes from immunoSEQ multiplex PCR, and its TCRdb copy is limited to in-frame clones, with some not included. Of under 200,000 clones in the sample, about 91% were seen once. The sample here was peripheral blood, taken on day 0 of MenACWY control vaccination. The rearrangement joins TRBV7-9 to TRBJ1-6; TRBD1 matches at 7 bases. This TCR derives from an adult in good health. The CDR3 region is CASSLASGQNSPLHF. In DNA form, the CDR3 reads TGTGCCAGCAGCTTAGCGTCGGGACAGAATTCACCCCTCCACTTT.